Below, 9 T cell receptor beta chains from the same sample are listed, as sequenced in a study of blood T cells in healthy people across ages. Combining a sample-barcoded 5' primer with a J-beta primer mix, a second PCR ran for about 6 to 11 cycles. TCRdb reprocessed the 5' RACE reads with MiXCR, giving one entry per CDR3 protein. The sample consists of some 1.1 million distinct CDR3 sequences, 35% to 40% of them appearing once. Sequencing input: blood. The receptor set was obtained from a man aged 18-30 years in good health.

V usage is TRBV7-9 and J usage is TRBJ2-5, with D perhaps assigned TRBD1 or TRBD2 (5 bases each). CDR1 and CDR2 from the germline V gene are SEHNR and FQNEAQ (reference sequence). The CDR3 runs 14 residues. Trimming stripped 8 bases from V and 2 bases from J, with 15 bases between. This CDR3 reads CASSWGSRQETQYF. In nucleotides, the CDR3 is TGTGCCAGCTCTTGGGGGAGCAGACAAGAGACCCAGTACTTC. Looking up the rest from reference TRBV7-9 and TRBJ2-5 gives the full variable domain: DTGVSQNPRHKITKRGQNVTFRCDPISEHNRLYWYRQTLGQGPEFLTYFQNEAQLEKSRLLSDRFSAERPKGSFSTLEIQRTEQGDSAMYLCASSWGSRQETQYFGPGTRLLVL.

The rearrangement joins TRBV10-3 to TRBJ1-4, with D possibly being TRBD1 (6 bases). In germline, CDR1 is ENHRY, CDR2 SYGVKD. V was clipped by 4 bases and J by 8 bases, with 11 bases between them. The CDR3 totals 13 residues. The CDR3 region is CAISGLRGEKLFF. In nucleotides, the CDR3 is TGTGCCATCAGTGGATTAAGGGGGGAAAAACTGTTTTTT.

This clonotype has only one observation. J is TRBJ1-5 and V is TRBV30; 11 positions agree with TRBD1. The V gene end was trimmed by 5 bases and the J gene end by 6 bases; junction bases not matched to a gene: 12. The CDR3 contains 16 residues. Germline-derived CDR1 and CDR2 are GTSNPN and SVGIG (reference sequence). For the CDR3, the DNA is TGTGCCTGGGGGGTCCCCGGGACAGGGGGTTTTCAGCCCCAGCATTTT. This gives the protein CAWGVPGTGGFQPQHF.

V is TRBV2 and J is TRBJ1-1; D not resolved. The CDR3 has 14 residues. Germline V lookup: CDR1 SNHLY, CDR2 FYNNEI. The germline V and J ends were trimmed by 1 base and 9 bases, with 15 bases remaining between them. The CDR3 DNA is TGTGCCAGCAGTGAAGAGATGGCAGGCACGAAAGCTTTCTTT. As protein: CASSEEMAGTKAFF.

Details on this clonotype: Possible read error: a much larger clone is one base away. This sequence joins TRBV12-3 or TRBV12-4 and TRBJ2-7; 7 nucleotides line up with TRBD2. Trimming cost V 3 bases and J 7 bases; bases outside gene matches: 9. This CDR3 comprises 14 residues. CDR3 residues: CASSFSGGSNEQYF. CDR3 coding DNA: TGTGCCAGCAGTTTTTCGGGGGGTTCTAATGAGCAGTACTTC.

This chain uses TRBV5-1 with TRBJ1-2, with TRBD1 as a possible D gene (5 bases). Deletions cut 2 bases from V and 4 bases from J, with 9 bases between. CDR3 length equals 13 residues. Germline loops: CDR1 SGHRS, CDR2 YFSETQ. The CDR3 nucleotides read TGCGCCAGCAGCTTTTCACAGGCCTATGGCTACACCTTC. Amino acid sequence: CASSFSQAYGYTF.

This clonotype was observed a few times. V is TRBV7-2 and J is TRBJ2-1, with 7 bases lining up with TRBD2. CDR1 and CDR2 from the germline V gene are SGHTA and FQGNSA. After removal of 5 bases from V and 6 bases from J, the junction contained 7 bases not matched to a gene. This CDR3 spans 14 amino acids. CDR3 sequence (DNA): TGTGCCAGCAGCAAGGGTGGGGGGGGCAATGAGCAGTTCTTC. Protein: CASSKGGGGNEQFF.

This clonotype was seen a few times. The V call is TRBV6-2 or TRBV6-3, the J call TRBJ2-7; a possible D gene is TRBD1 (5 bases). CDR3 length: 13 residues. Germline V gene lookup returns CDR1 MNHEY and CDR2 SVGEGT. The V gene lost 3 bases and the J gene lost 3 bases, with 9 bases spanning the gap. CDR3 bases: TGTGCCAGCAGTTATGAGACAGACTACGAGCAGTACTTC. It specifies CASSYETDYEQYF.

V gene TRBV5-1 combines with J gene TRBJ1-6; unclear D gene. From germline, CDR1 is SGHRS and CDR2 YFSETQ. The V end lost 0 bases, the J end lost 6 bases, and 10 bases lay between the germline ends. The CDR3 is made up of 15 amino acids. The CDR3 nucleotides are TGCGCCAGCAGCTTGGAGTCCAGCAGTAATTCACCCCTCCACTTT. Translation: CASSLESSSNSPLHF.